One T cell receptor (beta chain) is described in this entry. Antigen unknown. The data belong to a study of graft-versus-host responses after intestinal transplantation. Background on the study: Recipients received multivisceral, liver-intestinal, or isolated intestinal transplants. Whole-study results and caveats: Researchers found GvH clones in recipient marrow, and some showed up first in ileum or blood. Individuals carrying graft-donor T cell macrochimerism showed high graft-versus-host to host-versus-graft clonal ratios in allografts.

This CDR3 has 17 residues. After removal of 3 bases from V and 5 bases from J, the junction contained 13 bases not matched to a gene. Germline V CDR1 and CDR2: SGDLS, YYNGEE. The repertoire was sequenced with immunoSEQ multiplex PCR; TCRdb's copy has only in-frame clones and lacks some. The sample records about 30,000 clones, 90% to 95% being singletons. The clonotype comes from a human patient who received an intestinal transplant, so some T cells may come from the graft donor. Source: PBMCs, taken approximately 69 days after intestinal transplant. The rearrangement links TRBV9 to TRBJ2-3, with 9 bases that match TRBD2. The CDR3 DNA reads TGTGCCAGCAGCGGTACTAGCGGGCGTGCCGCTGTAGATACGCAGTATTTT. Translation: CASSGTSGRAAVDTQYF.